This TCR beta chain is from a study of blood T cell repertoires in COVID-19. Assay used: immunoSEQ multiplex PCR; TCRdb lists only in-frame clones, some missing. The sample carries 300,000 to 350,000 clones, about 85% recorded once. The CDR3 spans 15 residues. V lost 7 bases and J 2 bases, leaving 16 bases between the germline ends. Germline V gene lookup returns CDR1 MNHNY and CDR2 SVGAGI (reference sequence). What was sequenced was peripheral blood. This rearrangement joins TRBV6-6 to TRBJ2-3; TRBD1 might be the D (5 bases). This receptor was identified in a man aged 18 to 29 with active or convalescent COVID-19. Here the CDR3 DNA reads TGTGCCAGCAACTCGTGGCAGGGCTTCACAGATACGCAGTATTTT. Protein sequence: CASNSWQGFTDTQYF.